The T cell receptor beta chain under discussion was sequenced for a study of blood T cell dynamics during melanoma immunotherapy. This table comes from immunoSEQ multiplex PCR, and its TCRdb copy is limited to in-frame clones, with some not included. The sample lists thousands of clones; 65% to 90% were seen once. This clone occurred a few times. Time point in this sample: week 3, after first cycle of checkpoint inhibitor. No patient had earlier systemic cancer treatment, concurrent immunosuppressants, or another active cancer. This receptor was identified in a human donor with melanoma. The material sequenced was blood, taken from a patient treated with checkpoint blockade.

The CDR3 protein is CASSLAGREDSPLHF. CDR3 sequence (DNA): TGCGCCAGCAGCTTGGCCGGCAGGGAAGATTCACCCCTCCACTTT. The rearrangement links TRBV5-1 to TRBJ1-6; D perhaps matches TRBD1 (5 bases). Per the germline V gene, CDR1 is SGHRS and CDR2 is YFSETQ. Trimming shortened V by 0 bases and J by 8 bases, and 12 bases separated the two germline ends. This CDR3 spans 15 amino acids.